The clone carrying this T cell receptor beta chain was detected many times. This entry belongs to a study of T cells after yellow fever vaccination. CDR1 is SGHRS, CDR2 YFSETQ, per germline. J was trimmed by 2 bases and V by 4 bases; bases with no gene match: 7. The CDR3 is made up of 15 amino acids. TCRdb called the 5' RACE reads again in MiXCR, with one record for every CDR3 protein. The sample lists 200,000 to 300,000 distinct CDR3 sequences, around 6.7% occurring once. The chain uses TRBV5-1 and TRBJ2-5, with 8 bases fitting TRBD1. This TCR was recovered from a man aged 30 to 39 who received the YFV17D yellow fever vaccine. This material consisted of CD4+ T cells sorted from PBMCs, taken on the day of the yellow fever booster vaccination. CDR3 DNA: TGCGCCAGCAGCACTCCACAGGGGGTTCAAGAGACCCAGTACTTC. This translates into CASSTPQGVQETQYF.